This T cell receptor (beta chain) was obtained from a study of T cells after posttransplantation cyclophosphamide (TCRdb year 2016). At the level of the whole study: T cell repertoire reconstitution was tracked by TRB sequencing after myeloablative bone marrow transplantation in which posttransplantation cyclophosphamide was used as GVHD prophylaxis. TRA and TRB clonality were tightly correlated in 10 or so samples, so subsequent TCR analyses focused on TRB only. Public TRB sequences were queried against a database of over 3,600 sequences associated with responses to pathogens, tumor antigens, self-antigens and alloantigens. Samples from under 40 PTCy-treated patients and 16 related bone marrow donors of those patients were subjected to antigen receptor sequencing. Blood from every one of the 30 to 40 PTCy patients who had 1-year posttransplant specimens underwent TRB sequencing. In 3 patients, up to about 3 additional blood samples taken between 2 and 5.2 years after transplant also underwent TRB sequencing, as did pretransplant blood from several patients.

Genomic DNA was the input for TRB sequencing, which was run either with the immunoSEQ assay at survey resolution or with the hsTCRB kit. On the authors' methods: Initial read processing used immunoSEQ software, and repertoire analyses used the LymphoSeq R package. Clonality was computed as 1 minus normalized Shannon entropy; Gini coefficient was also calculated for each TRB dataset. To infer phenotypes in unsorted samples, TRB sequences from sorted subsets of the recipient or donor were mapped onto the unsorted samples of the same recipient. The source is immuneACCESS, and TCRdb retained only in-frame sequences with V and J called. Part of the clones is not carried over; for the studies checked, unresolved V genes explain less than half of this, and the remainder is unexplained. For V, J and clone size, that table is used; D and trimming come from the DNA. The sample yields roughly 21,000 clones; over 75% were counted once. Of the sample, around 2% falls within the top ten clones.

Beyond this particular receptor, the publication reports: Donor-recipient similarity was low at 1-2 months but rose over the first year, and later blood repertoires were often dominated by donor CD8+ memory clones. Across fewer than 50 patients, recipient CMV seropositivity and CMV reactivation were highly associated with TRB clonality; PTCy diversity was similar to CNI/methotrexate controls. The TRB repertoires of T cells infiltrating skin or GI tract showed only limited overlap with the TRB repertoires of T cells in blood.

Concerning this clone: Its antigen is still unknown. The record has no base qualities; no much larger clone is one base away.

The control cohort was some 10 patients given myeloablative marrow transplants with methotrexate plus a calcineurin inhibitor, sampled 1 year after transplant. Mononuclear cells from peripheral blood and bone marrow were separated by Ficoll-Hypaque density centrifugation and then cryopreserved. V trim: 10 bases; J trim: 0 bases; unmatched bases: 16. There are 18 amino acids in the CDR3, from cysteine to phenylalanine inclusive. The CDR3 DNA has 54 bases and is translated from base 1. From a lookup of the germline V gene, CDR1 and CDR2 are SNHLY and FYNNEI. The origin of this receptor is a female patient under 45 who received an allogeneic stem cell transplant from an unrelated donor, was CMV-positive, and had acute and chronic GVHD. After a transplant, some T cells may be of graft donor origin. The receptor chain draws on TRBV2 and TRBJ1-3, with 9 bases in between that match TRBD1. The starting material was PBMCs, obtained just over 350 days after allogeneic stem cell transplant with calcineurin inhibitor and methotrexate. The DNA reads TGTGCCACCAATAGAGCCCCGGGACAGGGTCCCTCTGGAAACACCATATATTTT. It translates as CATNRAPGQGPSGNTIYF. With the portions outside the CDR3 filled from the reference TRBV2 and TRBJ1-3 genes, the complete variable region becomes EPEVTQTPSHQVTQMGQEVILRCVPISNHLYFYWYRQILGQKVEFLVSFYNNEISEKSEIFDDQFSVERPDGSNFTLKIRSTKLEDSAMYFCATNRAPGQGPSGNTIYFGEGSWLTVV.